The rows below give T cell receptor beta chains drawn from one sample of a study of cytomegalovirus exposure and HLA in healthy donors. Assay: immunoSEQ multiplex PCR; the TCRdb copy retains only in-frame clones and omits some. This table holds about 160,000 clones, approximately 80% found once. The sequenced material came from PBMCs. All receptors derive from a woman aged 40 to 55 in good health and CMV-seropositive. CDR3s include the opening cysteine and the closing phenylalanine or tryptophan. D genes are given only for firm matches. The size of a clone is reported for some rows only, either as once, few or many, or as a class for expanded clones.

D	size	V	J	DNA	CDR3
TRBD2	-	TRBV2	TRBJ2-1	TGTGCCAGTGAGACTAGCGGAGTAAGGAATGAGCAGTTCTTC	CASETSGVRNEQFF
TRBD1	-	TRBV19	TRBJ2-5	TGTGCCAGTAGTCCTCGACAGGGGGTGCAAGAGACCCAGTACTTC	CASSPRQGVQETQYF
-	-	TRBV11-2	TRBJ1-2	TGTGCCAGCAGCTTAGGAGATGGCTACACCTTC	CASSLGDGYTF
-	-	TRBV9	TRBJ1-5	TGTGCCAGCAGCACAGACCCGTGGGGGGAACAGCCCCAGCATTTT	CASSTDPWGEQPQHF
-	-	TRBV7-2	TRBJ2-5	TGTGCCAGCAGATTCAGCCGACAGGAGCCCCAGTACTTC	CASRFSRQEPQYF
-	-	TRBV4-3	TRBJ2-5	TGCGCCAGCAGCCAAATAGGCGGGGAAGAGACCCAGTACTTC	CASSQIGGEETQYF
-	-	TRBV19	TRBJ2-3	TGTGCCAGTAGTATAGATCGCCTCGGGGCGGGAACAGATACGCAGTATTTT	CASSIDRLGAGTDTQYF
-	-	TRBV7-9	TRBJ2-1	TGTGCCAGCAGCTTAAGTGCGGGTCCTTCCTACAATGAGCAGTTCTTC	CASSLSAGPSYNEQFF
-	-	TRBV18	TRBJ2-3	TGTGCCAGCTCACCACCGACTGCCGAACCAGATACGCAGTATTTT	CASSPPTAEPDTQYF
-	-	TRBV7-2	TRBJ1-5	TGTGCCAGCACCCACCGGGGGAATCAGCCCCAGCATTTT	CASTHRGNQPQHF
-	-	TRBV7-2	TRBJ2-3	TGTGCCAGCAGCTCCGGACAGAACACAGATACGCAGTATTTT	CASSSGQNTDTQYF
TRBD2	-	TRBV7-8	TRBJ2-1	TGTGCCAGCAGCTTGGAGCTAGCGGAGTACAATGAGCAGTTCTTC	CASSLELAEYNEQFF
-	-	TRBV10-3	TRBJ2-5	TGTGCCATCAAGGGCAGGGAGGAAGCGGAGACCCAGTACTTC	CAIKGREEAETQYF
-	-	TRBV5-5	TRBJ1-1	TGTGCCAGCAGCTTGGGAGGGGGTAGGTACACTGAAGCTTTCTTT	CASSLGGGRYTEAFF
-	-	TRBV7-9	TRBJ1-2	TGTGCCAGCAGCCCGTCCGGGACAAGCTTGGGCTACACCTTC	CASSPSGTSLGYTF
-	-	TRBV18	TRBJ1-2	TGTGCCAGCTCACCAAACAGGGATGGCTACACCTTC	CASSPNRDGYTF
-	-	TRBV7-2	TRBJ2-3	TGTGCCAGCAGCTTAGGCAGTATCACAGATACGCAGTATTTT	CASSLGSITDTQYF
-	few	TRBV18	TRBJ1-2	TGTGCCAGCTCGGTCGGGGGGGCTGACTATGGCTACACCTTC	CASSVGGADYGYTF
TRBD1	-	TRBV30	TRBJ1-1	TGTGCCTGGAGTGTAGGGGTTGGACAGGGAATAATGAACACTGAAGCTTTCTTT	CAWSVGVGQGIMNTEAFF
TRBD1	-	TRBV5-1	TRBJ2-3	TGCGCCAGCAGCTTGGGGGACAGGGGGGCAGATACGCAGTATTTT	CASSLGDRGADTQYF
-	-	TRBV19	TRBJ1-4	TGTGCCAGTAGAGTCCAGGGCGCGGGGGAAAAACTGTTTTTT	CASRVQGAGEKLFF
TRBD1	few	TRBV19	TRBJ2-5	TGTGCCAGTAGTGTGACAGGGGCGCCAGAGACCCAGTACTTC	CASSVTGAPETQYF
-	-	TRBV28	TRBJ1-6	TGTGCCAGCAGTTTAGGTACAGGGTGGCATAATTCACCCCTCCACTTT	CASSLGTGWHNSPLHF
-	-	TRBV5-1	TRBJ1-1	TGCGCCAGCAGCTTGGGACAGGACCCCTTCATGAACACTGAAGCTTTCTTT	CASSLGQDPFMNTEAFF
TRBD2	-	TRBV5-4	TRBJ2-5	TGTGCCAGCAGCAGCGGGGGGGCATCCTCGGAGACCCAGTACTTC	CASSSGGASSETQYF
TRBD1	-	TRBV19	TRBJ2-7	TGTGCCAGTAAGGAACAGGGGATAGGGGCCTACGAGCAGTACTTC	CASKEQGIGAYEQYF
-	-	TRBV11-2	TRBJ2-1	TGTGCCAGCAGCTCAGGGTTCCCCTACAATGAGCAGTTCTTC	CASSSGFPYNEQFF
-	-	TRBV29-1	TRBJ1-3	TGCAGCGGCAGAGGCTCTGGAAACACCATATATTTT	CSGRGSGNTIYF
-	-	TRBV28	TRBJ1-3	TGTGCCAGCAGTTTAGAGCAGGAACAGATTGGAAACACCATATATTTT	CASSLEQEQIGNTIYF
TRBD2	-	TRBV18	TRBJ2-1	TGTGCCAGCTCACCGGGGACTAGCGGGGGGGTTCGCAATGAGCAGTTCTTC	CASSPGTSGGVRNEQFF
TRBD1	-	TRBV7-9	TRBJ2-7	TGTTCCAGCAGCGCCTCCGGGACAGGCTCCTACGAGCAGTACTTC	CSSSASGTGSYEQYF
TRBD1	-	TRBV18	TRBJ1-4	TGTGCCAGCTCACCGGGCGGGACAGGGTTTGAAAAACTGTTTTTT	CASSPGGTGFEKLFF
TRBD1	-	TRBV10-3	TRBJ2-7	TGTGCCATCAGTACCGGGACAGGGGGTTGGGAGCAGTACTTC	CAISTGTGGWEQYF
TRBD1	-	TRBV7-9	TRBJ1-2	TGTGCCAGCAGCTTAGGACAGGGGGCAGGCTATGGCTACACCTTC	CASSLGQGAGYGYTF
-	-	TRBV9	TRBJ1-1	TGTGCCAGCAGCGTAGGTGGAGGGGAGGGGACTGAAGCTTTCTTT	CASSVGGGEGTEAFF
-	-	TRBV30	TRBJ1-1	TGTGCCTGGAGTGTACTCAGGGCAGGGGCTTTCTTT	CAWSVLRAGAFF
-	-	TRBV10-3	TRBJ1-1	TGTGCCTCCAGCGGGGTGAACACTGAAGCTTTCTTT	CASSGVNTEAFF
-	-	TRBV6-6	TRBJ1-5	TGTGCCAGCAGTGCCCGACCTCCCGGAGATCAGCCCCAGCATTTT	CASSARPPGDQPQHF
-	-	TRBV5-1	TRBJ2-2	TGCGCCAGCAGCTACAGGGTGACCGGGGAGCTGTTTTTT	CASSYRVTGELFF
TRBD1	-	TRBV5-1	TRBJ2-5	TGCGCCAGCAGCTCCCGACAGGGGCAAGTGGAGACCCAGTACTTC	CASSSRQGQVETQYF
-	-	TRBV30	TRBJ2-5	TGTGCCTGGGGGGAGGGGGGGCTGGGGGAGACCCAGTACTTC	CAWGEGGLGETQYF
TRBD2	-	TRBV7-9	TRBJ2-3	TGTGCCAGCAGCTTTCAAGCGGGAGATACAGATACGCAGTATTTT	CASSFQAGDTDTQYF
-	once	TRBV6-6	TRBJ2-1	TGTGCCGCGTTATCTCCCTACAATGAGCAGTTCTTC	CAALSPYNEQFF
-	-	TRBV15	TRBJ1-4	TGTGCCACCACACTAAGGACAGCCCATAATGAAAAATTGTTTTTT	CATTLRTAHNEKLFF